The clone carrying this T cell receptor beta chain was seen more than once but under ten times. The blood RNA (from unsorted whole blood) was obtained, and germline DNA was also extracted. Starting material of around 460 ng total RNA yielded TCR beta cDNA via a constant-region primer. The TCR beta library was amplified through three nested multiplex PCR rounds in a modified ARM-PCR procedure. The two initial PCR rounds, around 11 cycles each, used TRBV1-TRBV30 forward and C-beta reverse primers. One entry per CDR3 protein, called by TCRdb with MiXCR from the multiplex PCR reads. The sample contains more than 150,000 distinct CDR3 sequences, 50% to 75% of which appear only once. These data come from a study of tumor-infiltrating lymphocytes in primary liver carcinoma. V lost 4 bases to trimming and J lost 8 bases, with 15 bases between them. The CDR3 length is 14 residues. Germline V CDR1 and CDR2: MNHNY, SVGAGI (reference sequence).

The clonotype comes from a man aged 35-49 years with primary liver carcinoma and hepatitis B virus infection. What was sequenced was peripheral blood. V usage is TRBV6-6 and J usage is TRBJ2-1, with a tentative D call TRBD2 (6 bases). The CDR3 DNA follows: TGTGCCAGCAGTTTTCTGCGGGATCGAGATGAGCAGTTCTTC. Its translation is CASSFLRDRDEQFF.